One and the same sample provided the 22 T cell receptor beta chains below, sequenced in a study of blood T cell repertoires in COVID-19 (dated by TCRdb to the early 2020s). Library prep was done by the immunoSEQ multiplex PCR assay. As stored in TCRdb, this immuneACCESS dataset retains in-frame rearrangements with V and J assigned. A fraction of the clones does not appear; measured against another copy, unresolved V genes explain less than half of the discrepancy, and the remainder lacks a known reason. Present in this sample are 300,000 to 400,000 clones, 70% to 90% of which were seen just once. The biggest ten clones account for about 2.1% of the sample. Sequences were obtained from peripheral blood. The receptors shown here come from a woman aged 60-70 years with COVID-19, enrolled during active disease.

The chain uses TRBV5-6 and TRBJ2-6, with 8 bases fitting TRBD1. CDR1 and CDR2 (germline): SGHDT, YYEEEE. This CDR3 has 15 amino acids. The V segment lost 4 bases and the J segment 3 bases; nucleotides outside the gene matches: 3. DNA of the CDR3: TGTGCCAGCAGCCAGGGGGCTTATGGGGCCAACGTCCTGACTTTC. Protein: CASSQGAYGANVLTF.

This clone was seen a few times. The CDR3 loop reads CASSTPPGSGRHQPQHF. CDR3 nucleotides: TGTGCCAGTAGTACACCCCCAGGCAGTGGGAGGCATCAGCCCCAGCATTTT. V usage is TRBV19 and J usage is TRBJ1-5, with D hard to call. CDR1 LNHDA and CDR2 SQIVND come from the germline V gene (reference sequence). V shed 4 bases and J shed 5 bases, with 21 bases lying between them. This CDR3 region has 17 residues.

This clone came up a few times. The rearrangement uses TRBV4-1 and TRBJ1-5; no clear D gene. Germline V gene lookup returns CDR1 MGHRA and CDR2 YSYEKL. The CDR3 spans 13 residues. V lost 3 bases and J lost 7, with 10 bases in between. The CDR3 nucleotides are TGCGCCAGCAGCCACGGGGTTCAACAGCCCCAGCATTTT. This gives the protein CASSHGVQQPQHF.

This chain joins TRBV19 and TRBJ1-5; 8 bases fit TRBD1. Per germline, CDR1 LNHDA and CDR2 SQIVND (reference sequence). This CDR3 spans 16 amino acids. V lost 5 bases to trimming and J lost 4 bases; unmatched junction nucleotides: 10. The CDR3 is CASSARGRAGNQPQHF. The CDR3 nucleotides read TGTGCCAGTAGTGCCAGGGGGCGGGCGGGGAATCAGCCCCAGCATTTT. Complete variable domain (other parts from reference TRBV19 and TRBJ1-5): DGGITQSPKYLFRKEGQNVTLSCEQNLNHDAMYWYRQDPGQGLRLIYYSQIVNDFQKGDIAEGYSVSREKKESFPLTVTSAQKNPTAFYLCASSARGRAGNQPQHFGDGTRLSIL.

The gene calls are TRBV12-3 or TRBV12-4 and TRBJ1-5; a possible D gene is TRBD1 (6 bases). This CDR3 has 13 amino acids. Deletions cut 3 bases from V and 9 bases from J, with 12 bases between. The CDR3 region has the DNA TGTGCCAGCAGTTTCACAGGGACCCGGCCCCAGCATTTT. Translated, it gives CASSFTGTRPQHF.

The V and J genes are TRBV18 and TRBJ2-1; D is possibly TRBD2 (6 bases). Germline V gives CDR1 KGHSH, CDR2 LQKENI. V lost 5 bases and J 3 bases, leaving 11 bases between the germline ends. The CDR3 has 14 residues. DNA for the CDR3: TGTGCCAGCTCAGCGTTAGCGGACTACAATGAGCAGTTCTTC. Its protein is CASSALADYNEQFF.

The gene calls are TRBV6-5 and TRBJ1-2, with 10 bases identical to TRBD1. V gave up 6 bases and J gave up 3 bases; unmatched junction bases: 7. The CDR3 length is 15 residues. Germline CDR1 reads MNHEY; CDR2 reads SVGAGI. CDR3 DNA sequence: TGTGCCAGCAGCTCCCTCGGGACAGGGGACTATGGCTACACCTTC. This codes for CASSSLGTGDYGYTF.

Written as DNA, the CDR3 is TGTGCCAGTAGTACCCAAGCCTATGGCTACACCTTC. Protein sequence: CASSTQAYGYTF. The chain has TRBV19 and TRBJ1-2, with no clear D. V lost 4 bases, J lost 4 bases, and 7 bases lay in between. This CDR3 is built from 12 residues. Germline V gene data show CDR1 as LNHDA and CDR2 as SQIVND (reference sequence).

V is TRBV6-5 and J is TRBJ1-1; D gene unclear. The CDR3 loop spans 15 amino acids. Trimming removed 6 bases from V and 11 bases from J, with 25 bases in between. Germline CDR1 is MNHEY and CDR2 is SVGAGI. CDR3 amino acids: CASRLGILEGPKAFF. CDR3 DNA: TGTGCCAGCAGGCTCGGCATCCTTGAGGGTCCTAAGGCTTTCTTT.

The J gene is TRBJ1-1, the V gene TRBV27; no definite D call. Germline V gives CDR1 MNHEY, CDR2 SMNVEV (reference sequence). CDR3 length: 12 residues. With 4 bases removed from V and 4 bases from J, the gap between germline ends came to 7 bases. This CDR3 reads CASSYRGTEAFF. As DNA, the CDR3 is TGTGCCAGCAGTTACCGGGGCACTGAAGCTTTCTTT.

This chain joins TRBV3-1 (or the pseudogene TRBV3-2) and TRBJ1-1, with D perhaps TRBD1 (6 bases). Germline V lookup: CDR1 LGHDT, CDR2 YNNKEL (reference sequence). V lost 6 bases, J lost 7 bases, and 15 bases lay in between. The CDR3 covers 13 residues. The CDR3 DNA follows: TGTGCCAGCAGGTCAGGGGTTATGGGTGAAGCTTTCTTT. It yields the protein CASRSGVMGEAFF.

CDR3 amino acids: CASTNTYGYTF. The CDR3 DNA reads TGTGCCAGCACAAACACCTATGGCTACACCTTC. V is TRBV2 and J is TRBJ1-2; D not resolved. Germline V gives CDR1 SNHLY, CDR2 FYNNEI. The CDR3 is made up of 11 amino acids. V was pared by 7 bases and J by 4 bases, with 7 bases between.

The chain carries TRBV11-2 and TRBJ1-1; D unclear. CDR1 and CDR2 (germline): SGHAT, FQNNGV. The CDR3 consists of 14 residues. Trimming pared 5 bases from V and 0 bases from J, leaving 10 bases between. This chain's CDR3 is CASSRSGMNTEAFF. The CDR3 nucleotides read TGTGCCAGCAGCCGCTCCGGGATGAACACTGAAGCTTTCTTT.

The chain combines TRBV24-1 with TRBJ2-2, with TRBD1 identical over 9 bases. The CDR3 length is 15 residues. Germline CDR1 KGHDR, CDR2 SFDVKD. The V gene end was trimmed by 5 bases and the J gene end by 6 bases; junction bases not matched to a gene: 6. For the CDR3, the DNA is TGTGCCACCAGTGGTAACACAGGGGGCGCCGGGGAGCTGTTTTTT. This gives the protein CATSGNTGGAGELFF.

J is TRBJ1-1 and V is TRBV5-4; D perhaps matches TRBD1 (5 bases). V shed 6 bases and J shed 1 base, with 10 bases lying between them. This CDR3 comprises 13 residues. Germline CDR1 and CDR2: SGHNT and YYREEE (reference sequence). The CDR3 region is CASNRQPNTEAFF. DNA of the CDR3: TGTGCCAGCAACCGACAGCCGAACACTGAAGCTTTCTTT. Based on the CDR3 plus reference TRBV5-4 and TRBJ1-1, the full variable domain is ETGVTQSPTHLIKTRGQQVTLRCSSQSGHNTVSWYQQALGQGPQFIFQYYREEENGRGNFPPRFSGLQFPNYSSELNVNALELDDSALYLCASNRQPNTEAFFGQGTRLTVV.

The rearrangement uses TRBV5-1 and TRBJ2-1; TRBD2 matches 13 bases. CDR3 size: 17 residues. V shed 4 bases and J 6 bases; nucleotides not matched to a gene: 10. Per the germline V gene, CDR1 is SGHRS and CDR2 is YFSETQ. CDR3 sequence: CASSLSSGTSGVNEQFF. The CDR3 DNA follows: TGCGCCAGCAGCCTGAGCTCCGGGACTAGCGGGGTCAATGAGCAGTTCTTC.

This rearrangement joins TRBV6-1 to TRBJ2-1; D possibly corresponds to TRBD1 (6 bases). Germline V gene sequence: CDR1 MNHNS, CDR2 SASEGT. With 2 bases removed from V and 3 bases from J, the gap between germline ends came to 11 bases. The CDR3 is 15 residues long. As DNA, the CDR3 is TGTGCCAGCAGTGAACAGGGGTTAGGCTACAATGAGCAGTTCTTC. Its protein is CASSEQGLGYNEQFF.

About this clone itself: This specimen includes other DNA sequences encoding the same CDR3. CDR3 protein: CASGLGLAGTTDTQYF. The CDR3, as DNA: TGTGCTAGTGGTTTGGGTCTAGCGGGAACCACAGATACGCAGTATTTT. The chain combines TRBV12-5 with TRBJ2-3, with 9 bases identical to TRBD2. V dropped 1 base and J dropped 2; count of bases not matched to a gene: 4. Germline V lookup: CDR1 LGHNT, CDR2 FRNRAP. This CDR3 region has 16 residues.

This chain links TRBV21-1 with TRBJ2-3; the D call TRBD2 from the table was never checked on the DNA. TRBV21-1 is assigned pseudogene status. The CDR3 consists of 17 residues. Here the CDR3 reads CASSLHVVTSGADTQYF. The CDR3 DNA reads TGTGCCAGCAGCCTACATGTAGTGACTAGCGGGGCAGATACGCAGTATTTT.

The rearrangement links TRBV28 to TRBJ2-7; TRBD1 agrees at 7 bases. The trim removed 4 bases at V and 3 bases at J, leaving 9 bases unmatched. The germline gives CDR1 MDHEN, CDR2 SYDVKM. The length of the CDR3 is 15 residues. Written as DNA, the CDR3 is TGTGCCAGCAGTTCCAGGGACAGATTTTTCTACGAGCAGTACTTC. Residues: CASSSRDRFFYEQYF.

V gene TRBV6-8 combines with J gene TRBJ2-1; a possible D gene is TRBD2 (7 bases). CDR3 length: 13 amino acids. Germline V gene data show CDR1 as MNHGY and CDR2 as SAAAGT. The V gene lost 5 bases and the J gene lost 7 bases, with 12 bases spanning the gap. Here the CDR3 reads CASSRGAPNEQFF. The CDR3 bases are TGTGCCAGCAGTCGGGGGGCCCCGAATGAGCAGTTCTTC.

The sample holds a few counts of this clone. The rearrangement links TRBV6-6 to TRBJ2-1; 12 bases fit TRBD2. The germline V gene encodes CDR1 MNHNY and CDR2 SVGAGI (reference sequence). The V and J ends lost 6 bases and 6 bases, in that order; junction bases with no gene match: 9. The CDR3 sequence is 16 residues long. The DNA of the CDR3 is TGTGCCAGCAGACCGAAGGGGGGACTAGCGGGCAATGAGCAGTTCTTC. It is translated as CASRPKGGLAGNEQFF.